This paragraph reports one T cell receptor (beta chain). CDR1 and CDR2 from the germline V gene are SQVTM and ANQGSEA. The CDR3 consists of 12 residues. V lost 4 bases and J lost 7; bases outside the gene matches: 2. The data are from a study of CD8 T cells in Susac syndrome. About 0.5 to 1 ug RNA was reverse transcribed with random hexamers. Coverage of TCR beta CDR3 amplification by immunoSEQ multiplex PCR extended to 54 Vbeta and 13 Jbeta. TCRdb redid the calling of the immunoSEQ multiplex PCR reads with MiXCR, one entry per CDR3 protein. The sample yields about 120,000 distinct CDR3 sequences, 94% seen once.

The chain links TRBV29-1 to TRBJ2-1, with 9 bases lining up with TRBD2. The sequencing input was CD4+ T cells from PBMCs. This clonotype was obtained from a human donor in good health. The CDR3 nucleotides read TGCAGCGTTGGGAGCGGGAGGAATGAGCAGTTCTTC. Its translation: CSVGSGRNEQFF.